This TCR beta chain was sequenced during a study of shared clonotypes between healthy human individuals. With 4 bases removed from V and 0 bases from J, the gap between germline ends came to 10 bases. Germline CDR1 LNHDA, CDR2 SQIVND (reference sequence). This CDR3 is built from 14 residues. About this clone itself: The target antigen is unknown. The sample holds other DNA sequences that translate to the same CDR3.

Findings and caveats of the study: The represented genetic and exposure-history diversity was limited by the small number of donors.

TCRdb keeps only in-frame clones here, not all; method: immunoSEQ multiplex PCR. The table records millions of clones, approximately 92% of them present only once. The V call is TRBV19, the J call TRBJ2-7; D is uncertain. The source of this sequence is a man between 18 and 35 years old in good health. Sequencing was performed on naive CD4+ T cells sorted from blood. Stated subset: CD45RA+ positively selected. CDR3 DNA sequence: TGTGCCAGTAGTAGGACGGTTAGCTCCTACGAGCAGTACTTC. As protein: CASSRTVSSYEQYF.